This T cell receptor beta chain was sequenced in a study of beta chain features in type 1 diabetes. Notes on the study in general: People with Type 1 diabetes carried modestly yet significantly shorter TCRB CDR3s in all four CD4+ subsets.

This clone was detected a few times. The antigen is unknown. Isolated RNA was reverse transcribed in full, so expressed TCRB transcripts were sequenced. Repertoires were generated with immunoSEQ multiplex PCR, while TCRdb's copy carries only in-frame clones and drops some. In the table there are 600,000 to 700,000 clones, around 12% of which are singletons. Every participating donor gave one draw, a heparinised blood sample averaging around 100 mL. The sequenced sample was naive CD4+ T cells from blood. This clonotype originated in a young man with type 1 diabetes.

The CDR3 sequence is CASSPLERVGAEAFF. The CDR3 nucleotides read TGTGCCAGCTCACCTTTAGAGAGGGTTGGAGCCGAAGCTTTCTTT. The chain couples TRBV18 to TRBJ1-1; the D is unclear. The germline gives CDR1 KGHSH, CDR2 LQKENI. The CDR3 extends over 15 amino acids. Trimming cost V 3 bases and J 8 bases, with 19 bases left between them.